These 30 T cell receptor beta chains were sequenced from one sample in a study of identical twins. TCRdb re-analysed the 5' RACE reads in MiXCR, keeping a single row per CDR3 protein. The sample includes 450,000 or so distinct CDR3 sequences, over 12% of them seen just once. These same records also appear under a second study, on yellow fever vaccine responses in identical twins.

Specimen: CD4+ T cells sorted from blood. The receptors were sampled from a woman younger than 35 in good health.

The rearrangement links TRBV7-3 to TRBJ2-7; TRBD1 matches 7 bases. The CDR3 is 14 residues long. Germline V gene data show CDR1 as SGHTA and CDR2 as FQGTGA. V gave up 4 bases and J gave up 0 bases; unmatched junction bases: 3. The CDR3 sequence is CASSSDRSSYEQYF. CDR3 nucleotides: TGTGCCAGCAGCTCGGACAGGAGCTCCTACGAGCAGTACTTC.

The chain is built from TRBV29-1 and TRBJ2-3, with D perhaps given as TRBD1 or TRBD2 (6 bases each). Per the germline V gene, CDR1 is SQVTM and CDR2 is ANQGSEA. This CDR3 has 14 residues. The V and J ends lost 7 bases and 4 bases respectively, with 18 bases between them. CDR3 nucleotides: TGCAGCGCTGTTGCCGGGGGCATCGCAGATACGCAGTATTTT. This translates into CSAVAGGIADTQYF.

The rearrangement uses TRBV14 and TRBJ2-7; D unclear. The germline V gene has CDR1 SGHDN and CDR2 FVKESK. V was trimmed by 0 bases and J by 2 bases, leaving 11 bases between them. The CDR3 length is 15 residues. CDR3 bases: TGTGCCAGCAGCCAAGATCATGCGAGTACCTACGAGCAGTACTTC. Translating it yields CASSQDHASTYEQYF.

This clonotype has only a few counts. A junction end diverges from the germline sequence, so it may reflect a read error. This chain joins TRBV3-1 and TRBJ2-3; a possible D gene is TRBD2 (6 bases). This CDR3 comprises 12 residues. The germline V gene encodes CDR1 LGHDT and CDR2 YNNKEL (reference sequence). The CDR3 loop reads CASSQVGGDQSF. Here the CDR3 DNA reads TGTGCCAGCAGCCAAGTTGGCGGGGACCAGTCTTTT.

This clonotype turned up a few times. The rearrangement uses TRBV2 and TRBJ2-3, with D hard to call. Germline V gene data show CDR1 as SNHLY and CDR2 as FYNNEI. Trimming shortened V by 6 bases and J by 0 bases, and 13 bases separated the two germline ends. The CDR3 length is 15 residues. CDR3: CASRPETASTDTQYF. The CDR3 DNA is TGTGCCAGCAGACCAGAGACGGCTAGCACAGATACGCAGTATTTT.

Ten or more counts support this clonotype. In DNA, the CDR3 is TGTGCCAGCAGTCCCTCTAGCGCAACTTACGAGCAGTACTTC. The encoded protein is CASSPSSATYEQYF. The chain couples TRBV7-2 to TRBJ2-7; possible D gene TRBD2, 6 bases. Germline V gives CDR1 SGHTA, CDR2 FQGNSA. V was trimmed by 6 bases and J by 4 bases, leaving 16 bases between them. The CDR3 length is 14 residues.

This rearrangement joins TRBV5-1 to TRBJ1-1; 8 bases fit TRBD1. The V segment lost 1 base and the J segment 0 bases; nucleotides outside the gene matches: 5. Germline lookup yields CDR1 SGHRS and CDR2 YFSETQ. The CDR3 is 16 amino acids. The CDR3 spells CASSLTRTGMNTEAFF. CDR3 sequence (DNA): TGCGCCAGCAGCTTGACCCGGACAGGGATGAACACTGAAGCTTTCTTT.

CDR3 protein: CSAPPGLGQGFVDEQYF. The CDR3 nucleotides read TGCAGTGCCCCACCCGGACTTGGACAGGGATTCGTGGACGAGCAGTACTTC. V usage is TRBV20-1 and J usage is TRBJ2-7; 8 bases are a match to TRBD1. This CDR3 has 17 residues. CDR1 is DFQATT and CDR2 is SNEGSKA in the germline V gene (reference sequence). Losses at the gene ends were 6 bases for V and 5 bases for J; bases not matched to a gene: 21.

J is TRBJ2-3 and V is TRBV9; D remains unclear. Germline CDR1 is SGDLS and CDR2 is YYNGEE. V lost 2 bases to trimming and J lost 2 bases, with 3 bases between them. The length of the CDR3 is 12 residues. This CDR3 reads CASSVTTDTQYF. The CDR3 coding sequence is TGTGCCAGCAGCGTTACCACAGATACGCAGTATTTT.

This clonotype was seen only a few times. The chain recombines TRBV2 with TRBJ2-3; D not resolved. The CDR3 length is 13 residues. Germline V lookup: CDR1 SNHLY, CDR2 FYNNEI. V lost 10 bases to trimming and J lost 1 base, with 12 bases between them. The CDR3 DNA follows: TGTGCCACCTCCGGGTCCCGCACAGATACGCAGTATTTT. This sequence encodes CATSGSRTDTQYF.

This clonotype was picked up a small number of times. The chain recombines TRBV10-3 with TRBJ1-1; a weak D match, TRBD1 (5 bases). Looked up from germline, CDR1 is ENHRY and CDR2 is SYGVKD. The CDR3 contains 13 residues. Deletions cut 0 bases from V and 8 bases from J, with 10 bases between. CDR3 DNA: TGTGCCATCAGTGAGTCTATACGGGGCGAAGCTTTCTTT. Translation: CAISESIRGEAFF.

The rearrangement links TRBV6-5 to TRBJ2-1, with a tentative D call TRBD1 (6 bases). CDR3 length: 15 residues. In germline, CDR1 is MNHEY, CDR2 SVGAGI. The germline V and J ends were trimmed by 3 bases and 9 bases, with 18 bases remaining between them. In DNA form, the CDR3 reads TGTGCCAGCAGTTATATGATGGGGGCGTTCTCTGAGCAGTTCTTC. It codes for CASSYMMGAFSEQFF.

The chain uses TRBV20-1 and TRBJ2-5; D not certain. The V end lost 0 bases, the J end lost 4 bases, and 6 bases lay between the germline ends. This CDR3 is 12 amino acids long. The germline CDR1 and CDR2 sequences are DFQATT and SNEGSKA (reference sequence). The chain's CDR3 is CSAREPGETQYF. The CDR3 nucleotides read TGCAGTGCTAGAGAACCAGGAGAGACCCAGTACTTC.

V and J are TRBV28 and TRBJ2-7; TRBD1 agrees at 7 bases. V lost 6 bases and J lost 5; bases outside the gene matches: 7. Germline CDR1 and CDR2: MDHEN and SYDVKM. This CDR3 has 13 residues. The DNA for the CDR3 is TGTGCCAGCAGCCCCCCTGACAGGGACGAGCAGTACTTC. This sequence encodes CASSPPDRDEQYF.

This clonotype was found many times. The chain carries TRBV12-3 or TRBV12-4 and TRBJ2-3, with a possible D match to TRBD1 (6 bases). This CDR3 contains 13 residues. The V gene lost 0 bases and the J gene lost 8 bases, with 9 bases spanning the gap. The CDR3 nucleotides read TGTGCCAGCAGTTTAGCGCCAGGGGCTACGCAGTATTTT. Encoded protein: CASSLAPGATQYF.

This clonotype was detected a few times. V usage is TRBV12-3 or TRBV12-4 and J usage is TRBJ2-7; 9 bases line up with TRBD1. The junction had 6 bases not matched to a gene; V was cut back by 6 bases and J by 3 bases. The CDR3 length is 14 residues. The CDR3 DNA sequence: TGTGCCAGCAGACCCGGACAGGGGATCTACGAGCAGTACTTC. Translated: CASRPGQGIYEQYF.

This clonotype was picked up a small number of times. Here the CDR3 reads CASSLVLKPPLHF. As DNA, the CDR3 is TGTGCCAGCAGTTTAGTCCTGAAGCCACCCCTCCACTTT. This chain connects TRBV12-3 or TRBV12-4 to TRBJ1-6; no reliable D call. CDR3 length: 13 amino acids. V dropped 1 base and J dropped 11 bases, with 9 bases sitting between them.

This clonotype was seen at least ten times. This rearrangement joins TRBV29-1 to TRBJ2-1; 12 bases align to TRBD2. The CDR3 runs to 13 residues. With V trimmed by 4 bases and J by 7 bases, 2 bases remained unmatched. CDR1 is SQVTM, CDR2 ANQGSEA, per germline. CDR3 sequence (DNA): TGCAGCGTTGGGACTAGCGGGGTGAATGAGCAGTTCTTC. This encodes CSVGTSGVNEQFF.

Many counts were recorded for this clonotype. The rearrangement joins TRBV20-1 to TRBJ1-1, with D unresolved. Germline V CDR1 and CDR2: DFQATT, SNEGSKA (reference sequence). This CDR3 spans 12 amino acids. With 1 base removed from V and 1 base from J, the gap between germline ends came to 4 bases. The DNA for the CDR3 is TGCAGTGCTAGAGTAACGAACACTGAAGCTTTCTTT. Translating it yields CSARVTNTEAFF.

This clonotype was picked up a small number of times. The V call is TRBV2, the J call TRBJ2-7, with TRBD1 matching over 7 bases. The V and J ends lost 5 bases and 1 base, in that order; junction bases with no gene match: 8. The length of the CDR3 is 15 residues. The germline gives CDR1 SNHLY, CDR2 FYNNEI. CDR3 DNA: TGTGCCAGCAGTCCTCGACAGGGTCGGTCCTACGAGCAGTACTTC. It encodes CASSPRQGRSYEQYF.

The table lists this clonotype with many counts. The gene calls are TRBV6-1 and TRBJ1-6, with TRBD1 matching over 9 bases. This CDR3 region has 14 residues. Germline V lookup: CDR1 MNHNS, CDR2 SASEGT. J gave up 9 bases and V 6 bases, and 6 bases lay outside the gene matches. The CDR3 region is CASSPDRGSSPLHF. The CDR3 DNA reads TGTGCCAGCAGCCCCGACAGGGGGAGTTCACCCCTCCACTTT.

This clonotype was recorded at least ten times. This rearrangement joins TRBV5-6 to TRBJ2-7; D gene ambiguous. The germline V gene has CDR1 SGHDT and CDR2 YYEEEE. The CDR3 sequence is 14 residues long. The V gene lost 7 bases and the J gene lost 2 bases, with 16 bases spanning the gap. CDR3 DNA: TGTGCCAGCGGAACCCGAAAAGGTCCCTACGAGCAGTACTTC. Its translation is CASGTRKGPYEQYF.

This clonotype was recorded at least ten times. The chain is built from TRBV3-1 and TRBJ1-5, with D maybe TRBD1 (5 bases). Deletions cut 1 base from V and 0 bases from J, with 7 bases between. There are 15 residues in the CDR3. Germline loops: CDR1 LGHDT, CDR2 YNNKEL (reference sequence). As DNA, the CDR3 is TGTGCCAGCAGCCAAGGCAGGGCTAGCAATCAGCCCCAGCATTTT. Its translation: CASSQGRASNQPQHF.

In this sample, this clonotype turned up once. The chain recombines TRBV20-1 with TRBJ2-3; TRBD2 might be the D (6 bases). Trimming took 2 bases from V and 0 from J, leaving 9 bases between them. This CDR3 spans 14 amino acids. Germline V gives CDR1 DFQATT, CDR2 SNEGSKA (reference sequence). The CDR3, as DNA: TGCAGTGCTAGACAACTAGCTAGCACAGATACGCAGTATTTT. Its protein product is CSARQLASTDTQYF.

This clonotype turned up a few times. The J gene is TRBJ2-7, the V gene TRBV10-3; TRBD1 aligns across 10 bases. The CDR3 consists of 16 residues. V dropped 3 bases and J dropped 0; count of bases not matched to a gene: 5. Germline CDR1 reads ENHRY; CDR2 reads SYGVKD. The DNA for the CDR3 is TGTGCCATCAGTGATGCTAGGACAGGGGGCTCCTACGAGCAGTACTTC. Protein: CAISDARTGGSYEQYF.

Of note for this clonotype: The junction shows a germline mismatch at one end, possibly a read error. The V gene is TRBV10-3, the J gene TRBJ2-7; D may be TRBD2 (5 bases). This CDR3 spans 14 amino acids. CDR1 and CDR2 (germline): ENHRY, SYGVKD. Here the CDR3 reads CTISETGSSYEQYF. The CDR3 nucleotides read TGTACCATCAGTGAGACGGGGAGCTCCTACGAGCAGTACTTC.

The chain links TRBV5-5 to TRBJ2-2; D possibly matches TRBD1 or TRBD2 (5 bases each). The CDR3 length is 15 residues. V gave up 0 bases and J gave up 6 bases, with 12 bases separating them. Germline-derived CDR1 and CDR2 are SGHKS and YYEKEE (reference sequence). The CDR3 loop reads CASSLAFQGAGELFF. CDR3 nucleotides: TGTGCCAGCAGCTTGGCTTTTCAGGGAGCCGGGGAGCTGTTTTTT.

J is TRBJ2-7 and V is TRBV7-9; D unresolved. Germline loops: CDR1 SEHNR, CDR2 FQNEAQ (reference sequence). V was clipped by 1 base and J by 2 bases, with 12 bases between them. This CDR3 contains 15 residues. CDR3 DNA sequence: TGTGCCAGCAGCTTAGGCGTAGGGAAGACCTACGAGCAGTACTTC. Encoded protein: CASSLGVGKTYEQYF.

CDR3 amino acids: CASSISASRSSYEQYF. The CDR3 DNA follows: TGTGCCAGTAGTATTTCCGCATCCAGGAGCTCCTACGAGCAGTACTTC. The J gene is TRBJ2-7, the V gene TRBV19, with D unresolved. From germline, CDR1 is LNHDA and CDR2 SQIVND (reference sequence). This CDR3 contains 16 residues. Trimming left V 3 bases short and J 0 bases short, with 15 bases between.

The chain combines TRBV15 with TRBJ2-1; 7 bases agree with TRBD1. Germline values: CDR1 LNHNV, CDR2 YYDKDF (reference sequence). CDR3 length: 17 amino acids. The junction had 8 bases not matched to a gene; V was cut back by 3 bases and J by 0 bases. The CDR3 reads CATSSLSAGGSYNEQFF. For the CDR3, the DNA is TGTGCCACCAGCAGTCTCTCCGCAGGGGGCTCCTACAATGAGCAGTTCTTC.